The 2 T cell receptor beta chains in this list originate from one sample, sequenced in a study of PD-1 blockade in classical Hodgkin lymphoma. Time point noted: cycle 4 day 1 (C4D1), after around six weeks of nivolumab. After autologous stem cell transplantation all patients relapsed, and prior brentuximab vedotin exposure differed between cohorts. The assay was immunoSEQ multiplex PCR, and TCRdb's table has in-frame clones only and misses some. The sample has roughly 50,000 clones, around 87% seen once. The sequencing used peripheral blood mononuclear cells (PBMCs), collected before the fourth cycle of nivolumab. These receptors came from a human donor with classical Hodgkin lymphoma.

This chain joins TRBV29-1 and TRBJ2-4; TRBD1 aligns across 7 bases. V shed 4 bases, J shed 0 bases, and the junction held 12 bases outside the gene matches. The CDR3 is 17 residues long. The germline CDR1 and CDR2 sequences are SQVTM and ANQGSEA. The CDR3 loop is CSVVRQGLELAKNIQYF. The DNA for the CDR3 is TGCAGCGTTGTACGACAGGGTTTGGAACTAGCCAAAAACATTCAGTACTTC.

This chain joins TRBV5-1 and TRBJ2-7, with a possible D match to TRBD1 (6 bases). The CDR3 sequence is 15 residues long. Germline CDR1 and CDR2: SGHRS and YFSETQ. Trimming took 5 bases from V and 4 from J, leaving 19 bases between them. In DNA, the CDR3 is TGCGCCAGCAGTACCTGGGCAGGGGAAATGTACGAGCAGTACTTC. Translating it yields CASSTWAGEMYEQYF.